These T cell receptor beta chains were read from a single sample in a study of regulatory T cells in long-lasting Graves disease. TCRdb analysed the multiplex PCR reads with MiXCR anew, one entry per CDR3 protein. This sample carries fewer than 450,000 distinct CDR3 sequences, under 25% of them seen once, and the ten largest clones take 20%. The specimen comprised peripheral blood mononuclear cells (PBMCs), sampled when the disease was refractory, from a patient treated with antithyroid drugs. The receptors derive from a female donor with Graves disease. CDR3s include the opening cysteine and the closing phenylalanine or tryptophan. A D gene is named only where the DNA matches it firmly. Where a row states a size, it is once, few, many or the class of an expanded clone; other rows omit it.

TRBD1	TRBV5-1	-	TRBJ2-3	TGCGCCAGCAGATTAAGGACAGGGGGCACAGATACGCAGTATTTT	CASRLRTGGTDTQYF
-	TRBV27	many	TRBJ1-5	TGTGCCAGCAGTTTGGTTACGGGGCAGGGCAATCAGCCCCAGCATTTT	CASSLVTGQGNQPQHF
-	TRBV6-2/TRBV6-3	many	TRBJ1-5	TGTGCCAGCAGCCAGCATCTAAGCAATCAGCCCCAGCATTTT	CASSQHLSNQPQHF
-	TRBV2	many	TRBJ2-4	TGTGCCAGCAGTGAAGAGGGCGCCAAAAACATTCAGTACTTC	CASSEEGAKNIQYF
-	TRBV7-9	-	TRBJ1-2	TGTGCCAGCAGCCCGGCGGGGAACTATGGCTACACCTTC	CASSPAGNYGYTF
TRBD1	TRBV4-1	once	TRBJ2-7	TGCGCCAGCAGCCGGCTGACAGGGGTGATTAGGAACGAGCAGTACTTC	CASSRLTGVIRNEQYF
-	TRBV15	-	TRBJ2-2	TGTGCCACCAGCAGTTGGGACCCGAACACCGGGGAGCTGTTTTTT	CATSSWDPNTGELFF
TRBD2	TRBV5-4	-	TRBJ2-5	TGTGCCAGCAGCTTGACCGGGCTAGCGGCCCGCCAAGAGACCCAGTACTTC	CASSLTGLAARQETQYF
-	TRBV4-1	-	TRBJ2-7	TGCGCCAGCAGCCGAGGAGAGACGGAGAGCTCCTACGAGCAGTACTTC	CASSRGETESSYEQYF
TRBD1	TRBV19	-	TRBJ2-7	TGTGCCAGTGTGGACAGGGGCGACGAGCAGTACTTC	CASVDRGDEQYF
-	TRBV18	-	TRBJ2-5	TGTGCCAGCTCACCACGACCAGTCCAAGAGACCCAGTACTTC	CASSPRPVQETQYF
-	TRBV12-3/TRBV12-4	few	TRBJ1-1	TGTGCCAGCAGTTTTATTCGTGTGTCTAACCGGGATACTGAAGCTTTCTTT	CASSFIRVSNRDTEAFF
-	TRBV3-1	many	TRBJ2-5	TGTGCCAGCAGCCAGGACTACACACAAGAGACCCAGTACTTC	CASSQDYTQETQYF
-	TRBV10-3	many	TRBJ1-4	TGTGCCATCAGTGAGTCCCTCGAGGGCGAAAAACTGTTTTTT	CAISESLEGEKLFF
-	TRBV3-1	-	TRBJ2-3	TGTGCCAGCAGCCAAGATGCCCTAGCAGCTAGCACAGATACGCAGTATTTT	CASSQDALAASTDTQYF
TRBD2	TRBV11-2	many	TRBJ2-5	TGTGCCAGCAGCTTTCTTAGCGGGGGCTTCCAAGAGACCCAGTACTTC	CASSFLSGGFQETQYF
-	TRBV7-2	many	TRBJ2-7	TGTGCCAGCAGCACCCGGACACTCTACGAGCAGTACTTC	CASSTRTLYEQYF
-	TRBV3-1	-	TRBJ2-7	TGTGCCAGCGGTTACAGTGGCTCTTACTACGAGCAGTACTTC	CASGYSGSYYEQYF
-	TRBV20-1	few	TRBJ1-1	TGCAGTGCTAGTGGGAGTGGTCCGGGGACGAGAGGGAGCACTGAAGCTTTCTTT	CSASGSGPGTRGSTEAFF
TRBD1	TRBV12-3/TRBV12-4	-	TRBJ2-2	TGTGCCAGCAGGCCGACAGGGGTCACCGGGGAGCTGTTTTTT	CASRPTGVTGELFF
-	TRBV11-2	many	TRBJ1-1	TGTGCCAGCAGCCCTCGGGGGGAACTCACTGAAGCTTTCTTT	CASSPRGELTEAFF
-	TRBV6-1	-	TRBJ2-6	TGTGCCAGCAACCCCCAGGGTCCTGGGGCCAACGTCCTGACTTTC	CASNPQGPGANVLTF
TRBD1	TRBV15	-	TRBJ1-5	TGTGCCACCAGCAGGGGACAGGGGGCAAATCAGCCCCAGCATTTT	CATSRGQGANQPQHF
-	TRBV12-3/TRBV12-4	many	TRBJ2-7	TGTGCCAGCAGTCTACTAGTGGAGCAGTACTTC	CASSLLVEQYF
TRBD1	TRBV20-1	many	TRBJ2-7	TGCAGTGCGACACAGACAGGGGACGAGCAGTACTTC	CSATQTGDEQYF
-	TRBV7-9	many	TRBJ2-7	TGTGCCAGCAGCCCTCACTCCCGAGGTGACTACGAGCAGTACTTC	CASSPHSRGDYEQYF
-	TRBV12-3/TRBV12-4	many	TRBJ1-1	TGTGCCAGCAGTTTAAACGGTAACACTGAAGCTTTCTTT	CASSLNGNTEAFF
-	TRBV6-1	few	TRBJ2-1	TGTGCCAGCAGTGAAGCGCGTCTTTCCGGGTACAATGAGCAGTTCTTC	CASSEARLSGYNEQFF
TRBD2	TRBV28	many	TRBJ2-7	TGTGCCAGCTCCTTTGGCGGGAGATACGAGCAGTACTTC	CASSFGGRYEQYF
TRBD1	TRBV7-2	many	TRBJ1-5	TGTGCCAGCAGCGAATACAGGACAGGGCGAGGCAATCAGCCCCAGCATTTT	CASSEYRTGRGNQPQHF
-	TRBV20-1	many	TRBJ2-5	TGCAGTGCTAGGGTCATAGAGACCCAGTACTTC	CSARVIETQYF
TRBD1	TRBV2	many	TRBJ1-4	TGTGCCAGCAGTTCCGGACAGGGGGCTATTAATGAAAAACTGTTTTTT	CASSSGQGAINEKLFF
TRBD1	TRBV30	-	TRBJ1-5	TGTGCCTGGGGGGACAGGTTGGATCAGCCCCAGCATTTT	CAWGDRLDQPQHF
TRBD1	TRBV6-1	many	TRBJ1-5	TGTGCCAGCAGACCGACAGGGGGCAATCAGCCCCAGCATTTT	CASRPTGGNQPQHF
-	TRBV4-3	-	TRBJ2-7	TGCGCCAGCAGCCAAAGCAAGACAGGAGGCTACGAGCAGTACTTC	CASSQSKTGGYEQYF
-	TRBV19	-	TRBJ2-1	TGTGCCAGTAGTATAAACGGCGGGGAGTCGTCGTTCTTC	CASSINGGESSFF
TRBD1	TRBV6-2/TRBV6-3	many	TRBJ2-5	TGTGCCAGCAGGGAAATCGGGACAGGCTTAGGGGAGACCCAGTACTTC	CASREIGTGLGETQYF
-	TRBV7-9	few	TRBJ2-5	TGTGCCAGCAGCTCAATGGCGGGGGCAGAGACCCAGTACTTC	CASSSMAGAETQYF
-	TRBV6-1	many	TRBJ2-7	TGTGCCAGCAGTAACCCTACTCTTGGCTACGAGCAGTACTTC	CASSNPTLGYEQYF
-	TRBV6-2/TRBV6-3	few	TRBJ2-3	TGTGCCAGCAGTTACTCGCCGGGAGAAGCAGATACGCAGTATTTT	CASSYSPGEADTQYF
TRBD1	TRBV3-1	many	TRBJ1-2	TGTGCCAGCAGCCCCACAGGGGACTATGGCTACACCTTC	CASSPTGDYGYTF